This T cell receptor beta chain derives from a study of cytomegalovirus exposure and HLA in healthy donors. Study-wide results and caveats: Subsequent analysis found a tendency for first-cohort TCR clusters to co-occur within the 120 validation repertoires. The classifier, whose performance was assessed in both the original and validation cohorts, reportedly diagnosed cytomegalovirus status with high specificity and sensitivity.

V gave up 0 bases and J gave up 14 bases, with 31 bases separating them. CDR3 length: 18 amino acids. The germline CDR1 and CDR2 sequences are MGHRA and YSYEKL. Clones were read by immunoSEQ multiplex PCR, and TCRdb kept only the in-frame ones, dropping some. The sample includes over 150,000 clones, around nine tenths of them seen just once. Points on this clone: The antigen remains unidentified.

The receptor was isolated from a man younger than 30 in good health and CMV-seropositive. The chain has TRBV4-1 and TRBJ1-1; D might be TRBD1 (5 bases). The specimen sequenced was PBMCs. CDR3 amino acids: CASSQDERQGSRLGSGFF. The CDR3 DNA is TGCGCCAGCAGCCAAGATGAGAGGCAGGGCAGCCGTTTGGGGTCTGGGTTCTTT.